By sample fraction, the clone carrying this T cell receptor (beta chain) is medium-sized. Its antigen is currently unknown. The data were taken from a study of early T cells in non-severe SARS-CoV-2 infection. For the study at large: RNA in bulk from unsorted whole blood was sequenced, and chains were unpaired.

CDR1 is DFQATT and CDR2 is SNEGSKA in the germline V gene (reference sequence). The CDR3 runs 16 residues. J gave up 0 bases and V 0 bases, and 3 bases lay outside the gene matches. Researchers attached unique molecular identifiers to individual cDNA molecules. Using its own MiXCR run on the 5' RACE reads, TCRdb lists one record per CDR3 protein. The table lists about 16,000 distinct CDR3 sequences, approximately 5.4% of them singletons. Whole-study findings and limits: Anti-spike CD8 responses were favored in VDJdb matching, and private and CD4 specificities were missed.

The chain combines TRBV20-1 with TRBJ2-1, with TRBD2 matching over 9 bases. Sequencing used whole blood. This TCR was recovered from an adult who was a healthcare worker with PCR-confirmed SARS-CoV-2 infection or an uninfected control (not recorded which). The CDR3 DNA reads TGCAGTGCTAGAGATCTTAGCGGGAGCTCCTACAATGAGCAGTTCTTC. Its protein is CSARDLSGSSYNEQFF.